This T cell receptor beta chain was captured in a study of blood T cell repertoires in COVID-19. Sequencing was performed with immunoSEQ multiplex PCR; in TCRdb, only in-frame clones are kept and a portion is missing. In the table there are approximately 150,000 clones, 85% of which are singletons. V dropped 5 bases and J dropped 2 bases, with 13 bases sitting between them. The germline CDR1 and CDR2 sequences are SNHLY and FYNNEI. This CDR3 region has 15 residues. The TCR was taken from a woman aged 40 to 49 who had recovered from COVID-19. The sample taken for sequencing was PBMCs or T cells enriched from blood (not recorded which). The chain carries TRBV2 and TRBJ1-5; a possible D gene is TRBD1 (5 bases). The chain's CDR3 is CASSRQSIGNQPQHF. DNA for the CDR3: TGTGCCAGCAGTAGACAGAGTATTGGCAATCAGCCCCAGCATTTT.